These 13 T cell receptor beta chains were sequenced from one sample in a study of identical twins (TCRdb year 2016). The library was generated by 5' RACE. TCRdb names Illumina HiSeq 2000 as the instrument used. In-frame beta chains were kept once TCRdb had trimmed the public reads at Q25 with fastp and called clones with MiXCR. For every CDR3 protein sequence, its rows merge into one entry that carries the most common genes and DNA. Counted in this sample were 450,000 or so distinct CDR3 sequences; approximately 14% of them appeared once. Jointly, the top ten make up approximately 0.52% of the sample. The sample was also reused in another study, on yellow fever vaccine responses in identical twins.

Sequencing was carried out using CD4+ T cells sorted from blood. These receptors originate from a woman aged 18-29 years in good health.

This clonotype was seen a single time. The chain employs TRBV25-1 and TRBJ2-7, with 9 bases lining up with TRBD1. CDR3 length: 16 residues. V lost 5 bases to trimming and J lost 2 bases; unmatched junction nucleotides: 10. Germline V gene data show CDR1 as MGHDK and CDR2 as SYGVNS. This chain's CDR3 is CASSRPGQGITYEQYF. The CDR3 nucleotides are TGTGCCAGCAGTCGACCGGGACAGGGAATTACCTACGAGCAGTACTTC.

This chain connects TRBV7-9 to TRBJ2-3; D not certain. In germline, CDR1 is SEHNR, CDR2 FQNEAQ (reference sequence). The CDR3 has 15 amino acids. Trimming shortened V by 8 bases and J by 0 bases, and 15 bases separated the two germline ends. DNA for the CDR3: TGTGCCAGCCCCTCCGGGCCTAGTAGCACAGATACGCAGTATTTT. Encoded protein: CASPSGPSSTDTQYF.

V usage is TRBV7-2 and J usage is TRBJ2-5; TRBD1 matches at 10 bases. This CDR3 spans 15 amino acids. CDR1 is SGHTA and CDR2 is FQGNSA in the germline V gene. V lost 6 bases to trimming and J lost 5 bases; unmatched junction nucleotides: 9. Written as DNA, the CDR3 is TGTGCCAGCAGTTCCCGACAGGGGGCTTGGGAGACCCAGTACTTC. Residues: CASSSRQGAWETQYF.

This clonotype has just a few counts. The CDR3 spells CSEVVGTGAGGSDTQYF. The DNA for the CDR3 is TGCAGTGAAGTGGTAGGGACAGGAGCGGGAGGAAGCGATACGCAGTATTTT. V gene TRBV20-1 combines with J gene TRBJ2-3; perhaps TRBD2 as D (9 bases). V shed 7 bases and J shed 6 bases, with 29 bases lying between them. CDR3 length: 17 residues. Germline-derived CDR1 and CDR2 are DFQATT and SNEGSKA (reference sequence).

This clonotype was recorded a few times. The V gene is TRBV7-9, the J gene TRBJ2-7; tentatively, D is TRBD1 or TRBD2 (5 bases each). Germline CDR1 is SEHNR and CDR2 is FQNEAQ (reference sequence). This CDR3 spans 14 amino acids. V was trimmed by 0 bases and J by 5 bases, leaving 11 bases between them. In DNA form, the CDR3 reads TGTGCCAGCAGCTTAGCCGGGGCTTCGGACGAGCAGTACTTC. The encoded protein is CASSLAGASDEQYF.

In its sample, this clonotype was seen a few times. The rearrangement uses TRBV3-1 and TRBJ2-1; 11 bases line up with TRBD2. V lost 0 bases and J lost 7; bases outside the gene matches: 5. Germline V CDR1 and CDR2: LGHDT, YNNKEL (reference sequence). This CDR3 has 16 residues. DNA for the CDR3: TGTGCCAGCAGCCAAGACCGGACTAGCGGGCCGAATGAGCAGTTCTTC. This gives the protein CASSQDRTSGPNEQFF.

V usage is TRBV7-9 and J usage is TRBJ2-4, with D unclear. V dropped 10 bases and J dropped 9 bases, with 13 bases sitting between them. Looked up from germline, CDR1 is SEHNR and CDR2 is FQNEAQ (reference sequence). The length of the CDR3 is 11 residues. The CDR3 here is CAIIDGGIQYF. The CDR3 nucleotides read TGTGCCATAATAGACGGTGGCATTCAGTACTTC.

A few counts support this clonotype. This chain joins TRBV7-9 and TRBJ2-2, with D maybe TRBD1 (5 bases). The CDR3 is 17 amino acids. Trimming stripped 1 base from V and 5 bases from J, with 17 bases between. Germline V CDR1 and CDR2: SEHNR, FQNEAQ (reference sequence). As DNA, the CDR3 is TGTGCCAGCAGCTTAGGGCTGACAGACGTACGAACCGGGGAGCTGTTTTTT. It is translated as CASSLGLTDVRTGELFF.

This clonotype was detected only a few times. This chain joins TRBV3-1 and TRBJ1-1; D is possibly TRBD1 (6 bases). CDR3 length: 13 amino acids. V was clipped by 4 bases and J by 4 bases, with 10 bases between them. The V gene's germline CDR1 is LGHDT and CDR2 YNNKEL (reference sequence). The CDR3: CASSRTGSTEAFF. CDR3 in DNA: TGTGCCAGCAGCCGAACAGGGTCCACTGAAGCTTTCTTT.

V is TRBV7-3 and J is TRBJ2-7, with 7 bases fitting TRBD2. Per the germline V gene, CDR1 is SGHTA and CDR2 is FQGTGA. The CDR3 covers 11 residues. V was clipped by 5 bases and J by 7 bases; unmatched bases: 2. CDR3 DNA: TGTGCCAGCAGCAACGGGAGGGAGCAGTACTTC. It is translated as CASSNGREQYF.

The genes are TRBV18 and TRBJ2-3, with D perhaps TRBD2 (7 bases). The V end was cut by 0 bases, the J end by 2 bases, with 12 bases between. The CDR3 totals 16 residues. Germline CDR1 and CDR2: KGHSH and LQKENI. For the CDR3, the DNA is TGTGCCAGCTCACCACCCGGCGGGGGCCTCACAGATACGCAGTATTTT. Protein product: CASSPPGGGLTDTQYF.

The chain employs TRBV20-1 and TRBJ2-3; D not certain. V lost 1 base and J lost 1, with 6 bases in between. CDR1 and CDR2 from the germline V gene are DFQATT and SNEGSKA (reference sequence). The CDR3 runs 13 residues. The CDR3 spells CSARVSGTDTQYF. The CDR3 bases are TGCAGTGCTAGAGTCTCCGGCACAGATACGCAGTATTTT.

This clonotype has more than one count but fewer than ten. In DNA, the CDR3 is TGCAGTGCTAGAAGGGCCGGGGGGGATGAGCAGTTCTTC. Protein: CSARRAGGDEQFF. The chain is built from TRBV20-1 and TRBJ2-1, with 8 bases identical to TRBD2. V was clipped by 2 bases and J by 8 bases; unmatched bases: 5. The CDR3 spans 13 residues. The germline V gene has CDR1 DFQATT and CDR2 SNEGSKA (reference sequence).